Following are 10 T cell receptor beta chains from one sample sequenced in a study of blood T cells in healthy people across ages. A J-beta primer mix and a sample-barcoded 5' primer were used in a second PCR of about 7 to 12 cycles. TCRdb called the 5' RACE reads again in MiXCR, with one record for every CDR3 protein. The sample contains around 1,000,000 distinct CDR3 sequences, 35% to 45% of which appear only once. Sequenced: blood. The receptors come from a man in his late teens or twenties in good health.

The chain couples TRBV7-9 to TRBJ1-1; D is unclear. Per germline, CDR1 SEHNR and CDR2 FQNEAQ (reference sequence). The CDR3 sequence is 11 residues long. The ends were cut back, 4 bases at V and 6 bases at J, with 6 bases in the middle. Here the CDR3 reads CASSSFAEAFF. The DNA for the CDR3 is TGTGCCAGCAGCTCCTTCGCTGAAGCTTTCTTT.

The chain combines TRBV9 with TRBJ2-3; a weak D match, TRBD1 (6 bases). Trimming took off 0 bases at V and 6 bases at J, with 14 bases between the two ends. Germline V gene data show CDR1 as SGDLS and CDR2 as YYNGEE. This CDR3 region has 15 residues. CDR3 in DNA: TGTGCCAGCAGCGTAGTAATGGCAGGGGAGGATACGCAGTATTTT. It encodes CASSVVMAGEDTQYF. Full variable domain (missing parts from reference TRBV9 and TRBJ2-3): DSGVTQTPKHLITATGQRVTLRCSPRSGDLSVYWYQQSLDQGLQFLIQYYNGEERAKGNILERFSAQQFPDLHSELNLSSLELGDSALYFCASSVVMAGEDTQYFGPGTRLTVL.

V usage is TRBV9 and J usage is TRBJ2-1, with 12 nucleotides matching TRBD2. This CDR3 is built from 16 residues. From germline, CDR1 is SGDLS and CDR2 YYNGEE. Trimming removed 4 bases from V and 4 bases from J; junction bases left unmatched: 6. CDR3 coding DNA: TGTGCCAGCAGCTCCGTGGGGACTAGCGGGTACAATGAGCAGTTCTTC. It codes for CASSSVGTSGYNEQFF.

The chain is built from TRBV20-1 and TRBJ1-4, with TRBD1 identical over 10 bases. Germline V CDR1 and CDR2: DFQATT, SNEGSKA (reference sequence). V dropped 1 base and J dropped 8; count of bases not matched to a gene: 10. The CDR3 contains 16 residues. The CDR3 is CSARGLGGQGREKLFF. The DNA for the CDR3 is TGCAGTGCTAGAGGCCTTGGGGGACAGGGGCGAGAAAAACTGTTTTTT.

The chain couples TRBV20-1 to TRBJ2-5; 8 nucleotides match TRBD2. The germline CDR1 and CDR2 sequences are DFQATT and SNEGSKA (reference sequence). The CDR3 length is 15 residues. V lost 0 bases to trimming and J lost 4 bases; unmatched junction nucleotides: 7. The CDR3: CSARDLRGGSETQYF. CDR3 bases: TGCAGTGCTAGAGATCTACGGGGGGGATCAGAGACCCAGTACTTC.

To note about this clonotype: A read error may be the cause here, since a much bigger clone is one base away. The chain has TRBV29-1 and TRBJ2-1, with D maybe TRBD1 (7 bases). Trimming took 7 bases from V and 12 from J, leaving 16 bases between them. The CDR3 runs 11 residues. Per germline, CDR1 SQVTM and CDR2 ANQGSEA. In nucleotides, the CDR3 is TGCAGCGCTGAGTCCAGGGGGGCGCAGTTCTTC. Translating gives CSAESRGAQFF.

The V gene is TRBV9, the J gene TRBJ1-6; D remains ambiguous. Between the trimmed V and J ends, which lost 0 bases and 8 bases, there was a span of 9 bases. Germline CDR1 SGDLS, CDR2 YYNGEE. The CDR3 spans 14 residues. This chain's CDR3 is CASSVGAEDSPLHF. CDR3 coding DNA: TGTGCCAGCAGCGTAGGGGCAGAGGATTCACCCCTCCACTTT.

The rearrangement links TRBV3-1 to TRBJ2-1; TRBD1 aligns across 8 bases. Unmatched junction bases numbered 9, after V lost 3 bases and J lost 8 bases. Germline CDR1 is LGHDT and CDR2 is YNNKEL (reference sequence). This CDR3 is 15 amino acids long. Here the CDR3 DNA reads TGTGCCAGCAGCCAGTCAGGGGGCGCATACGATGAGCAGTTCTTC. This sequence encodes CASSQSGGAYDEQFF.

V is TRBV19 and J is TRBJ1-5; no firm D call. V lost 7 bases and J lost 5, with 12 bases in between. The germline V gene encodes CDR1 LNHDA and CDR2 SQIVND (reference sequence). The CDR3 runs to 13 residues. CDR3: CASNKARDQPQHF. CDR3 sequence (DNA): TGTGCCAGTAATAAGGCCCGGGATCAGCCCCAGCATTTT.

V and J are TRBV20-1 and TRBJ1-1; D is unclear. The CDR3 spans 12 residues. Germline values: CDR1 DFQATT, CDR2 SNEGSKA (reference sequence). V gave up 2 bases and J gave up 1 base, with 5 bases separating them. The chain's CDR3 is CSARNRNTEAFF. For the CDR3, the DNA is TGCAGTGCTAGAAACAGGAACACTGAAGCTTTCTTT.